The next 13 T cell receptor beta chains were all read from a single sample in a study of CD8 T cells in Susac syndrome. RNA totalling roughly 0.5 to 1 ug underwent reverse transcription with random hexamers. One entry per CDR3 protein, called by TCRdb with MiXCR from the immunoSEQ multiplex PCR reads. The sample gives under 150,000 distinct CDR3 sequences, 90% to 96% of which show up once; 0.075% to 0.09% is in the top ten. The sequenced sample consisted of CD4+ T cells from PBMCs. These receptors all stem from a human donor with Susac syndrome.

The V call is TRBV6-5, the J call TRBJ1-1; unclear D gene. Germline-derived CDR1 and CDR2 are MNHEY and SVGAGI. This CDR3 has 16 amino acids. The germline V and J ends were trimmed by 0 bases and 6 bases, with 17 bases remaining between them. CDR3 residues: CASSYSWRVDFAEAFF. The CDR3 region has the DNA TGTGCCAGCAGTTACTCGTGGCGTGTCGACTTCGCTGAAGCTTTCTTT.

This clonotype has a single count. The chain employs TRBV5-4 and TRBJ2-3; 8 bases fit TRBD1. This CDR3 region has 15 residues. The V gene's germline CDR1 is SGHNT and CDR2 YYREEE (reference sequence). The V and J ends lost 0 bases and 3 bases, in that order; junction bases with no gene match: 3. Here the CDR3 reads CASSLDRGVTDTQYF. CDR3 DNA: TGTGCCAGCAGCTTGGACAGGGGGGTGACAGATACGCAGTATTTT. The full variable domain, in which reference TRBV5-4 and TRBJ2-3 provide the parts outside the CDR3, is ETGVTQSPTHLIKTRGQQVTLRCSSQSGHNTVSWYQQALGQGPQFIFQYYREEENGRGNFPPRFSGLQFPNYSSELNVNALELDDSALYLCASSLDRGVTDTQYFGPGTRLTVL.

The chain joins TRBV20-1 to TRBJ2-2; 12 bases map to TRBD2. Looked up from germline, CDR1 is DFQATT and CDR2 is SNEGSKA (reference sequence). V dropped 2 bases and J dropped 3; count of bases not matched to a gene: 4. This CDR3 comprises 16 residues. CDR3 sequence: CSARRASGRDTGELFF. In nucleotides, the CDR3 is TGCAGTGCTAGAAGGGCTAGCGGGAGGGACACCGGGGAGCTGTTTTTT.

The V and J genes are TRBV9 and TRBJ2-1, with 7 bases that match TRBD2. The CDR3 spans 15 residues. Germline V gene sequence: CDR1 SGDLS, CDR2 YYNGEE. Unmatched junction bases numbered 5, after V lost 3 bases and J lost 2 bases. This CDR3 reads CASSGPSGTYNEQFF. The CDR3 nucleotides read TGTGCCAGCAGCGGGCCAAGCGGGACCTACAATGAGCAGTTCTTC.

The rearrangement uses TRBV12-5 and TRBJ2-2; weak D call: TRBD1 (5 bases). V shed 3 bases and J shed 6 bases, with 14 bases lying between them. This CDR3 spans 15 amino acids. Germline lookup yields CDR1 LGHNT and CDR2 FRNRAP. CDR3 coding DNA: TGTGCTAGTGGTTTACGACTTCAGGGCGCCGGGGAGCTGTTTTTT. Its protein is CASGLRLQGAGELFF.

The chain combines TRBV4-1 with TRBJ1-2, with D possibly matching TRBD1 (6 bases). Between the trimmed V and J ends, which lost 1 base and 8 bases, there was a span of 17 bases. Looked up from germline, CDR1 is MGHRA and CDR2 is YSYEKL. This CDR3 contains 15 residues. The CDR3 coding sequence is TGCGCCAGCAGCCAAGTAGGGGGGCAGAGGAGAGGCTACACCTTC. Its translation: CASSQVGGQRRGYTF.

V is TRBV5-6 and J is TRBJ1-2; TRBD1 agrees at 9 bases. CDR3 length: 16 residues. Trimming cost V 2 bases and J 7 bases; bases outside gene matches: 12. Germline-derived CDR1 and CDR2 are SGHDT and YYEEEE. The CDR3 loop is CASSFGAGTGFIGYTF. The CDR3 region has the DNA TGTGCCAGCAGCTTCGGAGCCGGGACAGGGTTTATTGGCTACACCTTC. Full variable domain (missing parts from reference TRBV5-6 and TRBJ1-2): DAGVTQSPTHLIKTRGQQVTLRCSPKSGHDTVSWYQQALGQGPQFIFQYYEEEERQRGNFPDRFSGHQFPNYSSELNVNALLLGDSALYLCASSFGAGTGFIGYTFGSGTRLTVV.

The V and J genes are TRBV5-4 and TRBJ1-2; D ambiguous. The germline V gene has CDR1 SGHNT and CDR2 YYREEE (reference sequence). V gave up 2 bases and J gave up 0 bases, with 8 bases separating them. The CDR3 contains 14 residues. The CDR3 loop is CASSFTQTNYGYTF. The CDR3 coding sequence is TGTGCCAGCAGCTTCACGCAAACTAACTATGGCTACACCTTC.

The V call is TRBV5-1, the J call TRBJ2-2; D ambiguous. CDR3 size: 15 residues. Germline CDR1 is SGHRS and CDR2 is YFSETQ. With 1 base removed from V and 0 bases from J, the gap between germline ends came to 7 bases. This chain's CDR3 is CASSLYGSNTGELFF. In nucleotides, the CDR3 is TGCGCCAGCAGCTTGTACGGTTCGAACACCGGGGAGCTGTTTTTT.

The rearrangement links TRBV20-1 to TRBJ2-3, with TRBD2 as a possible D gene (7 bases). The CDR3 loop spans 14 amino acids. With 3 bases removed from V and 2 bases from J, the gap between germline ends came to 12 bases. Germline CDR1 and CDR2: DFQATT and SNEGSKA (reference sequence). The CDR3 bases are TGCAGTGCTAGGTCGGGGGGCTTCACAGATACGCAGTATTTT. It codes for CSARSGGFTDTQYF.

This clonotype was seen just once. This chain uses TRBV24-1 with TRBJ2-7, with D hard to call. Germline CDR1 and CDR2: KGHDR and SFDVKD. Deletions cut 3 bases from V and 6 bases from J, with 5 bases between. The CDR3 is 11 amino acids. CDR3 nucleotides: TGTGCCACCAGTGATAATAGCGAGCAGTACTTC. This sequence encodes CATSDNSEQYF.

The chain links TRBV12-3 or TRBV12-4 to TRBJ1-1; D might be TRBD1 (5 bases). Deletions cut 1 base from V and 6 bases from J, with 9 bases between. CDR3 length equals 13 residues. The CDR3 spells CASSLDGGAEAFF. The CDR3 DNA sequence: TGTGCCAGCAGTTTAGACGGAGGGGCTGAAGCTTTCTTT.

The chain recombines TRBV6-6 with TRBJ2-7; no clear D gene. V gave up 3 bases and J gave up 5 bases, with 20 bases separating them. This CDR3 spans 16 amino acids. The germline V gene has CDR1 MNHNY and CDR2 SVGAGI (reference sequence). As DNA, the CDR3 is TGTGCCAGCAGTTATAATGCCGGGCCCTGGACCCACGAGCAGTACTTC. It codes for CASSYNAGPWTHEQYF.